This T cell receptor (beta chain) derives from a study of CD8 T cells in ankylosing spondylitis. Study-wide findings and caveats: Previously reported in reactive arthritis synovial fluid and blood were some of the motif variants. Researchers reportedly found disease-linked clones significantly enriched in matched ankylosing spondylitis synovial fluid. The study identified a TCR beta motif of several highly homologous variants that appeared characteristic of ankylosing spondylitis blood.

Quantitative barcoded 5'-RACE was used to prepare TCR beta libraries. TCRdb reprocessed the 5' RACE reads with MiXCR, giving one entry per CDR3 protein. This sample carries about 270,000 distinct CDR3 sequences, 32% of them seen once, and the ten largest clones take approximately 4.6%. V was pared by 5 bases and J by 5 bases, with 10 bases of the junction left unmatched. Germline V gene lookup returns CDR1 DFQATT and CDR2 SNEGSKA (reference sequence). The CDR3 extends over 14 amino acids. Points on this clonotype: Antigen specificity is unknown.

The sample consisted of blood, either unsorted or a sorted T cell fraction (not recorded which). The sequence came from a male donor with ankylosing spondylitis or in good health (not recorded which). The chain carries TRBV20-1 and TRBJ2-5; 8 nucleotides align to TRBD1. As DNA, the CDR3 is TGCAGTGCTTTACTCAGGGGGCTCGGGGAGACCCAGTACTTC. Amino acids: CSALLRGLGETQYF.